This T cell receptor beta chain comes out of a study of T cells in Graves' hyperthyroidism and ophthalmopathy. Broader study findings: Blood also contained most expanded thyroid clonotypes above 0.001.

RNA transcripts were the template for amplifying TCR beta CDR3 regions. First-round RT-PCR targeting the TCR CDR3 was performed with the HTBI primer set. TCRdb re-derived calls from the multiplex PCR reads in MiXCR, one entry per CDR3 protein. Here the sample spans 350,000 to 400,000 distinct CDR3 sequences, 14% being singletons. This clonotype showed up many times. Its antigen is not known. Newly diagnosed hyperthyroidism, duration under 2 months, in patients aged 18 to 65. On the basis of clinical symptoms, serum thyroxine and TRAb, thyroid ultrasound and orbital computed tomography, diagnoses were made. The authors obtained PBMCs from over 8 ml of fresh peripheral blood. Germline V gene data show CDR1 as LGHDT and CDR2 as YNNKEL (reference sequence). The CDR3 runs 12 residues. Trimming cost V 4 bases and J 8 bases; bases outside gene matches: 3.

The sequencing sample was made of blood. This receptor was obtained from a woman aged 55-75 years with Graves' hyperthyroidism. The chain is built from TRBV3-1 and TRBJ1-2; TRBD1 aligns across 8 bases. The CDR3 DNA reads TGTGCCAGCAGCCGGGACAGGCCCGGCTACACCTTC. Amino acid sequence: CASSRDRPGYTF.